This T cell receptor beta chain was captured in a study of blood T cell repertoires in COVID-19. With 2 bases removed from V and 7 bases from J, the gap between germline ends came to 9 bases. This CDR3 spans 12 amino acids. Germline lookup yields CDR1 SGHRS and CDR2 YFSETQ. In the original processing: Reference gene primer amplification gave nucleated cell count estimates. The assay was immunoSEQ multiplex PCR, and TCRdb's table has in-frame clones only and misses some. Clonal size and the V and J genes are those of that table, whereas D and trimming came from the DNA. The data show 210,000 or so clones, less than 90% seen once.

The sequenced sample consisted of peripheral blood. The TCR sequence derives from a woman aged 45-65 years with acute or convalescent COVID-19. The chain combines TRBV5-1 with TRBJ1-1; the D is unclear. The CDR3 here is CASSFLEGEAFF. As DNA, the CDR3 is TGCGCCAGCAGCTTTCTCGAGGGTGAAGCTTTCTTT.